The 14 T cell receptor beta chains below were found in one sample sequenced in a study of CD8 T cells in ankylosing spondylitis. TCRdb re-called the 5' RACE reads through MiXCR, storing one row per CDR3 protein. The repertoire holds about 240,000 distinct CDR3 sequences, with approximately 12% as singletons. Sequencing was done on a sample of blood, either unsorted or a sorted T cell fraction (not recorded which). These receptors were taken from a male donor with ankylosing spondylitis or in good health (not recorded which).

This clonotype has at least ten counts. The chain couples TRBV15 to TRBJ2-5; D gene unclear. Between the trimmed V and J ends, which lost 0 bases and 0 bases, there was a span of 17 bases. The germline CDR1 and CDR2 sequences are LNHNV and YYDKDF (reference sequence). This CDR3 comprises 18 residues. The CDR3 reads CATSRDSGGAVYQETQYF. The CDR3 DNA sequence: TGTGCCACCAGCAGAGATTCGGGCGGTGCGGTGTACCAAGAGACCCAGTACTTC.

This clonotype was observed many times. This sequence joins TRBV20-1 and TRBJ2-7; D unresolved. In germline, CDR1 is DFQATT, CDR2 SNEGSKA (reference sequence). The V end lost 2 bases, the J end lost 2 bases, and 7 bases lay between the germline ends. This CDR3 has 12 amino acids. The CDR3 DNA follows: TGCAGTGCTAGATTGGCAGCCTACGAGCAGTACTTC. This encodes CSARLAAYEQYF.

V and J are TRBV2 and TRBJ2-3; possibly TRBD1 for D (5 bases). V gave up 8 bases and J gave up 4 bases, with 16 bases separating them. The CDR3 length is 14 residues. Germline CDR1 reads SNHLY; CDR2 reads FYNNEI. CDR3 nucleotide sequence: TGTGCCAGCCTCCACGGCAGGGTCCCAGATACGCAGTATTTT. The encoded protein is CASLHGRVPDTQYF.

The chain carries TRBV11-2 and TRBJ2-5; 8 positions match TRBD2. V shed 7 bases, J shed 5 bases, and the junction held 21 bases outside the gene matches. The CDR3 spans 18 residues. Germline V gives CDR1 SGHAT, CDR2 FQNNGV. CDR3 region: CASIPPGGGPFWFETQYF. In DNA, the CDR3 is TGTGCCAGCATCCCGCCGGGCGGGGGGCCCTTTTGGTTTGAGACCCAGTACTTC. The full variable domain, in which reference TRBV11-2 and TRBJ2-5 provide the parts outside the CDR3, is EAGVAQSPRYKIIEKRQSVAFWCNPISGHATLYWYQQILGQGPKLLIQFQNNGVVDDSQLPKDRFSAERLKGVDSTLKIQPAKLEDSAVYLCASIPPGGGPFWFETQYFGPGTRLLVL.

This clonotype was counted a few times. The chain links TRBV5-1 to TRBJ1-4, with a weak D call TRBD1 (5 bases). The germline V gene has CDR1 SGHRS and CDR2 YFSETQ. V gave up 4 bases and J gave up 5 bases, with 12 bases separating them. The CDR3 totals 14 residues. CDR3 residues: CASSIGTSNEKLFF. As DNA, the CDR3 is TGCGCCAGCAGCATAGGGACCTCGAATGAAAAACTGTTTTTT.

This clonotype has a count of ten or more. The chain is built from TRBV7-2 and TRBJ2-7; 7 bases are a match to TRBD2. The V gene end was trimmed by 5 bases and the J gene end by 3 bases; junction bases not matched to a gene: 10. Per germline, CDR1 SGHTA and CDR2 FQGNSA. This CDR3 is built from 15 residues. The CDR3 DNA reads as TGTGCCAGCAGCCGTTTCGGGGGGAACCACTACGAGCAGTACTTC. Translating gives CASSRFGGNHYEQYF.

This clonotype was seen repeatedly, ten times or more. The chain uses TRBV5-1 and TRBJ1-5; no definite D call. Germline CDR1 is SGHRS and CDR2 is YFSETQ. The CDR3 has 15 residues. Trimming removed 0 bases at V and 0 bases at J, with 7 bases between. CDR3 coding DNA: TGCGCCAGCAGCTTGGGATACGATAGCAATCAGCCCCAGCATTTT. It yields the protein CASSLGYDSNQPQHF.

There are a few counts of this clonotype. The gene calls are TRBV7-2 and TRBJ2-1, with D possibly matching TRBD2 (6 bases). V was pared by 7 bases and J by 5 bases, with 12 bases between. The germline CDR1 and CDR2 sequences are SGHTA and FQGNSA. The CDR3 consists of 13 residues. CDR3 DNA: TGTGCCAGCACCCTGACTAGAAACAATGAGCAGTTCTTC. Protein sequence: CASTLTRNNEQFF. The variable domain in full, completed from reference TRBV7-2 and TRBJ2-1, reads GAGVSQSPSNKVTEKGKDVELRCDPISGHTALYWYRQSLGQGLEFLIYFQGNSAPDKSGLPSDRFSAERTGGSVSTLTIQRTQQEDSAVYLCASTLTRNNEQFFGPGTRLTVL.

This sequence joins TRBV6-5 and TRBJ1-1; 7 bases fit TRBD1. CDR1 is MNHEY and CDR2 is SVGAGI in the germline V gene. The V gene end was trimmed by 6 bases and the J gene end by 0 bases; junction bases not matched to a gene: 4. The CDR3 spans 14 residues. CDR3 coding DNA: TGTGCCAGCAGCTACAGGGGAATGAACACTGAAGCTTTCTTT. Amino acids: CASSYRGMNTEAFF.

J is TRBJ1-2 and V is TRBV28; 8 bases fit TRBD1. After removal of 6 bases from V and 1 base from J, the junction contained 7 bases not matched to a gene. CDR3 size: 15 residues. Germline V gene data show CDR1 as MDHEN and CDR2 as SYDVKM. CDR3 sequence reads: CASRPMGQDNYGYTF. DNA of the CDR3: TGTGCCAGCAGACCTATGGGACAGGATAACTATGGCTACACCTTC.

The sample holds many counts of this clonotype. V and J are TRBV27 and TRBJ2-2; TRBD2 aligns across 9 bases. The CDR3 spans 14 residues. Germline V gives CDR1 MNHEY, CDR2 SMNVEV (reference sequence). V trimming: 6 bases; J trimming: 7 bases; junction bases outside the gene matches: 6. The CDR3 DNA sequence: TGTGCCAGCAGAGACCTAGCGGGATACGGGGAGCTGTTTTTT. The encoded protein is CASRDLAGYGELFF.

This clonotype has ten or more counts. V usage is TRBV6-1 and J usage is TRBJ1-2, with 7 bases that match TRBD1. The ends lost 6 bases at V and 5 bases at J; junction bases unmatched: 6. CDR3 length: 13 residues. Germline CDR1 reads MNHNS; CDR2 reads SASEGT. The CDR3 protein is CASSQDRDYGYTF. The CDR3 coding sequence is TGTGCCAGCAGCCAAGACAGGGATTATGGCTACACCTTC.

The table lists this clonotype with many counts. V usage is TRBV7-8 and J usage is TRBJ1-6; perhaps TRBD1 as D (6 bases). Trimming removed 1 base from V and 6 bases from J, with 13 bases in between. Per the germline V gene, CDR1 is SGHVS and CDR2 is FQNEAQ. The CDR3 totals 16 residues. The CDR3 is CASSLVPGARNSPLHF. CDR3 bases: TGTGCCAGCAGCTTAGTCCCAGGGGCACGTAATTCACCCCTCCACTTT.

The chain couples TRBV24-1 to TRBJ2-1; no reliable D call. The germline CDR1 and CDR2 sequences are KGHDR and SFDVKD. The CDR3 extends over 16 amino acids. The V end was cut by 3 bases, the J end by 4 bases, with 15 bases between. Here the CDR3 DNA reads TGTGCCACCAGTGATGCTGACTCCCCGAATTACAATGAGCAGTTCTTC. The encoded protein is CATSDADSPNYNEQFF.